This T cell receptor beta chain was recorded in a study of T cells after yellow fever vaccination. Trimming shortened V by 5 bases and J by 8 bases, and 13 bases separated the two germline ends. The length of the CDR3 is 13 residues. From germline, CDR1 is SGHTA and CDR2 FQGTGA. TCRdb re-called the 5' RACE reads through MiXCR, storing one row per CDR3 protein. The profile shows under 550,000 distinct CDR3 sequences, about a fifth of them singletons. J is TRBJ2-1 and V is TRBV7-3, with D tentatively TRBD1 (6 bases). This receptor was taken from a man aged 18 to 30 who received the YFV17D yellow fever vaccine. The starting material was PBMCs, obtained more than 20 days after the first yellow fever vaccination. CDR3 DNA sequence: TGTGCCAGCAGCAGAACAGGGACGGATGAGCAGTTCTTC. Translated, it gives CASSRTGTDEQFF.